This T cell receptor beta chain appears in the sequencing data of a study of T cells expressing NK-cell markers. Study information: Repertoires of TCR beta were obtained from T cells sorted as CD3+CD56+NKG2C+, CD3+CD56+NKG2C- and CD3+CD56-NKG2C+. Seven HCMV-seropositive donors and one seronegative donor made up the eight sequenced donors.

Germline CDR1 reads SGHKS; CDR2 reads YYEKEE (reference sequence). CDR3 size: 13 residues. TCRdb re-called the 5' RACE reads and catalogs CDR3 proteins one per entry, DNA excluded. The sample table includes roughly 450,000 distinct CDR3 sequences. The source is a woman in her fifties or sixties in good health. The sample consisted of blood T cells: a sorted CD56 or NKG2C T cell subset, CD4+ or CD8+ T cells, or bulk PBMC T cells (not recorded which). The chain joins TRBV5-5 to TRBJ2-5. The CDR3 loop is CASSFLAVETQYF.